This T cell receptor (beta chain) was captured in a study of breast tumors, draining lymph nodes, adjacent tissues. Whole-study findings and limits: Luminal-like breast cancer showed significantly higher tumor–nontumor repertoire similarity than basal-like. Tumor repertoires ranked between lymph nodes and nontumor tissue in diversity, with V and J gene preferences. The data were judged consistent with most tumor T cells coming from lymph node and expanding in tumor.

The CDR3 runs to 13 residues. Trimming removed 4 bases from V and 3 bases from J, with 9 bases in between. Germline loops: CDR1 SNHLY, CDR2 FYNNEI. TCRdb re-derived calls from the multiplex PCR reads in MiXCR, one entry per CDR3 protein. The data show approximately 180,000 distinct CDR3 sequences, with 33% seen just once and less than 4% held by the top ten. In regard to this clonotype: What it binds is unknown.

The lymph nodes were axillary draining lymph nodes from breast cancer patients. The source of this sequence is a female donor with breast cancer. Some clones in this sample may be carry-over from other donors' samples. The chain uses TRBV2 and TRBJ1-2, with D maybe TRBD1 (6 bases). The sequencing sample was made of axillary lymph node tissue. The CDR3 DNA reads TGTGCCAGCAGTGGCGGACAGTACTATGGCTACACCTTC. Translation gives CASSGGQYYGYTF.